These T cell receptor beta chains were read from a single sample in a study of blood T cells in healthy people across ages. TCRdb processed the 5' RACE reads anew with MiXCR; each CDR3 protein has one entry. The sample has 450,000 to 700,000 distinct CDR3 sequences; 25% to 30% are singletons. Sequencing was performed on blood. These receptors all stem from a woman aged 65 to 85 in good health. CDR3s include the opening cysteine and the closing phenylalanine or tryptophan. The D gene is left open where the match is weak. The size field is filled for only some rows; it gives once, few, many or a size class.

v_call	j_call	cdr3_length	clone_size	d_call	cdr3_aa	cdr3_nt
TRBV4-3	TRBJ1-2	14	.	.	CASSQGPQVDGYTF	TGCGCCAGCAGCCAAGGACCCCAGGTGGATGGCTACACCTTC
TRBV7-3	TRBJ2-7	15	few	TRBD2	CASSLAASGSYEQYF	TGTGCCAGCAGCTTAGCGGCTAGCGGGTCCTACGAGCAGTACTTC
TRBV20-1	TRBJ2-7	15	.	TRBD1	CSARSPGQGTYEQYF	TGCAGTGCTAGGTCTCCGGGACAGGGGACCTACGAGCAGTACTTC
TRBV4-2	TRBJ2-1	14	few	.	CASSQEDSKLEQFF	TGTGCCAGCAGCCAAGAGGATTCCAAGCTCGAGCAGTTCTTC
TRBV29-1	TRBJ2-3	13	few	.	CSVGSLGKDTQYF	TGCAGCGTTGGATCGCTGGGTAAGGATACGCAGTATTTT
TRBV12-3/TRBV12-4	TRBJ2-5	14	.	.	CASSQTRSQETQYF	TGTGCCAGCAGTCAGACTAGATCGCAAGAGACCCAGTACTTC
TRBV18	TRBJ2-3	14	.	.	CASSPNRAPDTQYF	TGTGCCAGCTCACCGAATCGCGCACCAGACACGCAGTATTTT
TRBV6-5	TRBJ1-4	15	few	TRBD1	CASSYSGQGGEKLFF	TGTGCCAGCAGTTACTCGGGACAGGGTGGTGAAAAACTGTTTTTT
TRBV5-1	TRBJ2-5	17	.	TRBD1	CASSPTLTGSVVGTQYF	TGCGCCAGCAGCCCTACCTTGACAGGGTCAGTCGTCGGGACCCAGTACTTC
TRBV20-1	TRBJ2-2	15	many	.	CSARDPTVNTGELFF	TGCAGTGCTAGAGATCCGACTGTTAACACCGGGGAGCTGTTTTTT
TRBV6-6	TRBJ2-4	16	few	TRBD1	CASSYTVGQGQFDQYF	TGTGCCAGCAGTTACACCGTTGGACAGGGACAATTTGATCAGTACTTC
TRBV3-1	TRBJ1-5	14	few	.	CASSQSKANQPQHF	TGTGCCAGCAGCCAAAGCAAGGCAAATCAGCCCCAGCATTTT
TRBV7-3	TRBJ2-6	15	few	.	CASSLYPSGANVLTF	TGTGCCAGCAGCTTATACCCCTCTGGGGCCAACGTCCTGACTTTC
TRBV28	TRBJ1-2	12	.	.	CAIREGSYGYTF	TGTGCCATCAGGGAAGGGAGCTATGGCTACACCTTC
TRBV29-1	TRBJ1-1	12	.	.	CSASEGGTEAFF	TGCAGCGCTTCCGAAGGGGGCACTGAAGCTTTCTTT
TRBV24-1	TRBJ2-3	14	many	.	CATSDFTAGDTQYF	TGTGCCACCAGTGATTTCACCGCCGGAGATACGCAGTATTTT
TRBV5-1	TRBJ2-3	16	few	.	CASSLEAGHATGTQYF	TGCGCCAGCAGCTTGGAGGCGGGGCACGCCACAGGTACGCAGTATTTT
TRBV20-1	TRBJ2-5	11	many	.	CSARLWETQYF	TGCAGTGCTAGGCTCTGGGAGACCCAGTACTTC
TRBV5-6	TRBJ1-1	15	.	.	CASSPDSRENTEAFF	TGTGCCAGCAGCCCCGACAGCAGGGAGAACACTGAAGCTTTCTTT
TRBV7-3	TRBJ2-3	14	.	.	CASSLGTMTDTQYF	TGTGCCAGCAGCTTAGGGACAATGACAGATACGCAGTATTTT
TRBV5-5	TRBJ1-5	15	.	TRBD1	CASSLLGTAITTQHF	TGTGCCAGCAGCTTGTTGGGGACAGCAATCACGACCCAGCATTTT
TRBV9	TRBJ1-2	15	few	TRBD1	CASSVGRDRVYGYTF	TGTGCCAGCAGCGTAGGCCGGGACAGGGTCTATGGCTACACCTTC
TRBV5-6	TRBJ1-2	16	.	TRBD1	CASSGPRDRANYGYTF	TGTGCCAGCAGCGGGCCTCGGGACAGGGCTAACTATGGCTACACCTTC
TRBV5-1	TRBJ1-1	16	.	TRBD1	CASSLGTGGAGTEAFF	TGCGCCAGCAGCTTAGGAACAGGGGGCGCGGGAACTGAAGCTTTCTTT
TRBV7-9	TRBJ2-6	19	.	TRBD1	CASSSPSDRGSSGANVLTF	TGTGCCAGCAGCTCCCCGTCTGACAGGGGTAGCTCCGGGGCCAACGTCCTGACTTTC
TRBV3-1	TRBJ1-1	14	few	TRBD1	CATGTGVLDTEAFF	TGTGCCACCGGGACAGGGGTCTTGGACACTGAAGCTTTCTTT
TRBV5-1	TRBJ2-1	15	.	TRBD2	CASSLEGGGHNEQFF	TGCGCCAGCAGCTTGGAGGGCGGGGGGCACAATGAGCAGTTCTTC
TRBV5-1	TRBJ2-7	14	few	.	CASSLGGASYERYF	TGCGCCAGCAGCTTGGGTGGAGCCTCCTACGAGCGGTACTTC
TRBV7-3	TRBJ2-1	15	.	.	CASSQGRSDYNEQFF	TGTGCCAGCTCCCAGGGTAGGTCTGACTACAATGAGCAGTTCTTC